The next 19 T cell receptor beta chains were all read from a single sample in a study of spatial heterogeneity in lung cancer. Study findings and constraints: Counts of expanded intratumoral alpha and beta TCRs tracked tumor mutation counts.

Their target antigens are unknown. The sample's time point: sample taken at primary tumor resection. TCRdb reprocessed the 5' RACE reads with MiXCR, giving one entry per CDR3 protein. The data contain 15,000 to 20,000 distinct CDR3 sequences, about 7% of them singletons. Specimen: lung tumor tissue, collected at surgery. Source of these receptors: a female donor with early-stage non-small cell lung cancer.

The chain uses TRBV4-3 and TRBJ2-3, with D perhaps being TRBD1 or TRBD2 (6 bases each). The germline V and J ends were trimmed by 4 bases and 5 bases, with 19 bases remaining between them. The CDR3 totals 16 residues. CDR1 LGHNA and CDR2 YSLEER come from the germline V gene. CDR3 sequence reads: CASSRIKGGAKDTQYF. CDR3 coding DNA: TGCGCCAGCAGCCGTATAAAGGGGGGCGCGAAAGATACGCAGTATTTT.

This clonotype showed up many times. The V gene is TRBV5-1, the J gene TRBJ2-3, with TRBD2 matching 7 bases. From germline, CDR1 is SGHRS and CDR2 YFSETQ. J was trimmed by 1 base and V by 4 bases; bases with no gene match: 9. This CDR3 has 16 amino acids. For the CDR3, the DNA is TGCGCCAGCAGCCCGGTTGCTAGCGGAGGCACAGATACGCAGTATTTT. This sequence encodes CASSPVASGGTDTQYF.

This clonotype was found many times. The rearrangement uses TRBV20-1 and TRBJ2-2; 10 positions match TRBD1. Germline-derived CDR1 and CDR2 are DFQATT and SNEGSKA (reference sequence). The J segment lost 6 bases and the V segment lost 0 bases, leaving 1 base of the junction unmatched. The length of the CDR3 is 14 residues. CDR3 sequence (DNA): TGCAGTGCTAGAGAGGGGACAGGGGCCGGGGAGCTGTTTTTT. Translating gives CSAREGTGAGELFF.

Remarks on this clonotype: Sequence at one end of the junction differs from germline and may be a read error. The V gene is TRBV11-2, the J gene TRBJ2-5; D remains unclear. Per the germline V gene, CDR1 is SGHAT and CDR2 is FQNNGV. The CDR3 is made up of 10 amino acids. The DNA for the CDR3 is TGTACCAGCCCTAAGGGGACCCAGTACTTC. Residues: CTSPKGTQYF.

In its sample, this clonotype was seen many times. This rearrangement joins TRBV30 to TRBJ1-2; 8 bases fit TRBD1. Unmatched junction bases numbered 13, after V lost 3 bases and J lost 10 bases. Germline V gene sequence: CDR1 GTSNPN, CDR2 SVGIG (reference sequence). This CDR3 is 14 amino acids long. Here the CDR3 reads CAWRREDRVRLYTF. In nucleotides, the CDR3 is TGTGCCTGGAGAAGGGAGGACAGGGTAAGACTCTACACCTTC.

V is TRBV7-2 and J is TRBJ1-1; no reliable D call. CDR1 SGHTA and CDR2 FQGNSA come from the germline V gene. This CDR3 is built from 14 residues. Trimming left V 0 bases short and J 4 bases short, with 9 bases between. For the CDR3, the DNA is TGTGCCAGCAGCTTAGCGGGTCGGGGCACTGAAGCTTTCTTT. As protein: CASSLAGRGTEAFF. The full variable domain, in which reference TRBV7-2 and TRBJ1-1 provide the parts outside the CDR3, is GAGVSQSPSNKVTEKGKDVELRCDPISGHTALYWYRQSLGQGLEFLIYFQGNSAPDKSGLPSDRFSAERTGGSVSTLTIQRTQQEDSAVYLCASSLAGRGTEAFFGQGTRLTVV.

In this sample, this clonotype turned up a few times. This rearrangement joins TRBV6-1 to TRBJ2-3; 11 positions match TRBD1. The CDR3 loop spans 15 amino acids. With V trimmed by 10 bases and J by 7 bases, 13 bases remained unmatched. CDR1 MNHNS and CDR2 SASEGT come from the germline V gene. In DNA form, the CDR3 reads TGTGCCACAAAACCCGGACAGGGGGCAAGGAATACGCAGTATTTT. Protein product: CATKPGQGARNTQYF.

This clonotype was observed at least ten times. The chain couples TRBV12-3 or TRBV12-4 to TRBJ1-6, with TRBD1 identical over 8 bases. V lost 5 bases and J lost 5; bases outside the gene matches: 5. CDR3 size: 15 residues. The CDR3 reads CASSPGTGDNSPLHF. As DNA, the CDR3 is TGTGCCAGCAGTCCCGGGACAGGAGATAATTCACCCCTCCACTTT.

The V call is TRBV10-3, the J call TRBJ1-1, with 7 positions matching TRBD1. Germline V CDR1 and CDR2: ENHRY, SYGVKD. The CDR3 sequence is 14 residues long. Germline trimming cut 5 bases from V and 6 bases from J; bases unmatched to any gene: 9. DNA for the CDR3: TGTGCCATCAGTCGACAGGGTGGGTTCGCTGAAGCTTTCTTT. This translates into CAISRQGGFAEAFF.

This clonotype has a count of ten or more. This sequence joins TRBV3-1 and TRBJ2-7, with 11 bases fitting TRBD2. The CDR3 loop spans 17 amino acids. Unmatched junction bases numbered 9, after V lost 0 bases and J lost 5 bases. Germline V CDR1 and CDR2: LGHDT, YNNKEL (reference sequence). The CDR3, as DNA: TGTGCCAGCAGCCAAGAAGCCCGAACTAGCGGGGGAGACGAGCAGTACTTC. This gives the protein CASSQEARTSGGDEQYF.

This clonotype came up a few times. The chain uses TRBV3-1 and TRBJ2-5; D may be TRBD2 (5 bases). Germline V gene data show CDR1 as LGHDT and CDR2 as YNNKEL (reference sequence). Trimming pared 6 bases from V and 7 bases from J, leaving 15 bases between. The CDR3 length is 13 residues. The CDR3 is CASSPYTGGTQYF. The CDR3 DNA is TGTGCCAGCAGTCCTTACACCGGAGGGACCCAGTACTTC.

This clonotype has at least ten counts. The gene calls are TRBV20-1 and TRBJ2-4; 11 positions match TRBD2. From germline, CDR1 is DFQATT and CDR2 SNEGSKA (reference sequence). The CDR3 covers 13 residues. After removal of 7 bases from V and 8 bases from J, the junction contained 7 bases not matched to a gene. The CDR3: CSVQTSGEDIQYF. CDR3 nucleotide sequence: TGCAGTGTCCAGACTAGCGGGGAGGACATTCAGTACTTC.

This clonotype was found many times. This chain links TRBV10-2 with TRBJ1-3, with unresolved D. V was clipped by 6 bases and J by 7 bases, with 19 bases between them. There are 15 residues in the CDR3. Germline assignment: CDR1 WSHSY and CDR2 SAAADI. The CDR3 bases are TGCGCCAGCAGAGAGACTGGCACCGGGAGGAACACCATATATTTT. It codes for CASRETGTGRNTIYF.

This clonotype was counted at least ten times. V is TRBV28 and J is TRBJ1-2; D perhaps matches TRBD1 (5 bases). CDR1 and CDR2 from the germline V gene are MDHEN and SYDVKM. This CDR3 region has 16 residues. Trimming left V 6 bases short and J 6 bases short, with 23 bases between. The CDR3 nucleotides read TGTGCCAGCAGGCTCCCCGGGGGGGGAAAGGACCATGGCTACACCTTC. Encoded protein: CASRLPGGGKDHGYTF.

This clonotype appeared many times. The chain recombines TRBV6-5 with TRBJ2-3; the D gene is possibly TRBD1 (6 bases). The CDR3 consists of 16 residues. Deletions cut 3 bases from V and 4 bases from J, with 17 bases between. In germline, CDR1 is MNHEY, CDR2 SVGAGI. The DNA for the CDR3 is TGTGCCAGCAGTTATCTCCCCGGGACAATGCCAGATACGCAGTATTTT. This sequence encodes CASSYLPGTMPDTQYF.

Many counts were recorded for this clonotype. The chain joins TRBV11-3 to TRBJ2-3, with D tentatively TRBD2 (6 bases). CDR1 is SGHNT and CDR2 is YENEEA in the germline V gene. Trimming cost V 0 bases and J 3 bases, with 16 bases left between them. This CDR3 spans 17 amino acids. The CDR3 loop is CASSLDRWGDGTDTQYF. The CDR3 DNA reads TGTGCCAGCAGCTTAGATCGTTGGGGGGATGGGACAGATACGCAGTATTTT.

By its share, this clonotype is medium-sized. The V and J genes are TRBV6-2 or TRBV6-3 and TRBJ2-7, with 12 bases aligning to TRBD2. The V gene's germline CDR1 is MNHEY and CDR2 SVGEGT. Losses at the gene ends were 0 bases for V and 3 bases for J; bases not matched to a gene: 0. The CDR3 covers 15 residues. DNA of the CDR3: TGTGCCAGCAGTTACTCGACTAGCGGGGGCTACGAGCAGTACTTC. This encodes CASSYSTSGGYEQYF.

The rearrangement uses TRBV5-1 and TRBJ2-5; D tentatively reads TRBD1 or TRBD2 (6 bases each). Germline CDR1 is SGHRS and CDR2 is YFSETQ. Trimming pared 0 bases from V and 1 base from J, leaving 10 bases between. This CDR3 comprises 15 residues. CDR3 amino acids: CASSLAGAPQETQYF. CDR3 DNA sequence: TGCGCCAGCAGCTTGGCGGGGGCTCCCCAAGAGACCCAGTACTTC.

This clonotype was seen repeatedly, ten times or more. The chain couples TRBV12-3 or TRBV12-4 to TRBJ2-7; D assignment may be TRBD1 or TRBD2 (6 bases each). The ends were cut back, 3 bases at V and 7 bases at J, with 19 bases in the middle. The CDR3 runs to 15 residues. The chain's CDR3 is CASSFRPGAVREQYF. For the CDR3, the DNA is TGTGCCAGCAGTTTTCGCCCGGGGGCGGTGAGGGAGCAGTACTTC.